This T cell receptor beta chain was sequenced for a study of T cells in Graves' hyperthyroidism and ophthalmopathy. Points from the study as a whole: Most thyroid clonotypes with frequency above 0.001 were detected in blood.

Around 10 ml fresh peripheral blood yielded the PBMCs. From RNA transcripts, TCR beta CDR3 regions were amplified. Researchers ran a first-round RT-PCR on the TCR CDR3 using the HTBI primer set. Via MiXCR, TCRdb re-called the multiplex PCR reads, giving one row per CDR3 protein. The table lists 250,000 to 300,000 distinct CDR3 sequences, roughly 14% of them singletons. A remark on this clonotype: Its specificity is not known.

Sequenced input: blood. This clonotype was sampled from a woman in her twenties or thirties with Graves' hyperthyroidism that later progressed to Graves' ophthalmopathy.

The CDR3: CASSVEYRAVDEQFF. DNA of the CDR3: TGTGCCAGCAGCGTAGAGTACAGGGCGGTTGATGAGCAGTTCTTC. This chain links TRBV9 with TRBJ2-1; a possible D gene is TRBD1 (6 bases). The CDR3 is made up of 15 amino acids. Per germline, CDR1 SGDLS and CDR2 YYNGEE. Trimming left V 0 bases short and J 8 bases short, with 15 bases between.